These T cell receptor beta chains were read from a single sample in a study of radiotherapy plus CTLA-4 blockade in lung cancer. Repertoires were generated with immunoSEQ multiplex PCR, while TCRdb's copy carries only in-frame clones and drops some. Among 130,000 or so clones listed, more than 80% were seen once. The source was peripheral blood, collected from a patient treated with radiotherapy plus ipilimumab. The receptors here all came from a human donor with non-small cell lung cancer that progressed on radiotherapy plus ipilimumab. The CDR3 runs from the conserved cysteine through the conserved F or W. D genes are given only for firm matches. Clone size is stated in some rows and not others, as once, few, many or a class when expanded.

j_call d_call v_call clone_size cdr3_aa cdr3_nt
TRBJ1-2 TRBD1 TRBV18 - CASSPIQGAKRGYTF TGTGCCAGCTCACCAATACAGGGGGCTAAGCGGGGCTACACCTTC
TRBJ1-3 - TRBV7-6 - CASSPRGRTAGNTIYF TGTGCCAGCAGCCCCCGGGGGCGGACGGCTGGAAACACCATATATTTT
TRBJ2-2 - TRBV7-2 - CASSSYTGELFF TGTGCCAGCAGCTCATACACCGGGGAGCTGTTTTTT
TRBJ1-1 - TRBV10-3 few CAISDSGTPMNTEAFF TGTGCCATCAGTGACTCCGGGACACCGATGAACACTGAAGCTTTCTTT
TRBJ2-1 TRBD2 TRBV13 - CASSYISGSVKFF TGTGCCAGCAGCTACATTAGCGGGAGTGTCAAGTTCTTC
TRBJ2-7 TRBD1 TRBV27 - CASAPLGTGDYEQYF TGTGCCAGCGCACCGCTCGGGACAGGGGATTACGAGCAGTACTTC
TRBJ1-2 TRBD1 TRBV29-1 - CSVEDPRQGGGYTF TGCAGCGTTGAAGATCCGAGACAGGGGGGAGGCTACACCTTC
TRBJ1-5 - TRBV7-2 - CASSPEKGRNQPQHF TGTGCCAGCAGCCCCGAGAAGGGCCGCAATCAGCCCCAGCATTTT
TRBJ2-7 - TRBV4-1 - CASSQESSGLLYEQYF TGCGCCAGCAGCCAAGAATCAAGTGGGCTTCTCTACGAGCAGTACTTC
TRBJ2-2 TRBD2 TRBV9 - CASSVTSGTDTGELFF TGTGCCAGCAGCGTTACTAGCGGGACGGACACCGGGGAGCTGTTTTTT
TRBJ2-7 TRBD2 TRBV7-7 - CASSPGGNKEQYF TGTGCTAGCAGCCCCGGGGGGAATAAGGAGCAGTACTTC
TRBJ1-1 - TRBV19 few CASTDRGQAEAFF TGTGCCAGCACAGATCGGGGGCAGGCTGAAGCTTTCTTT
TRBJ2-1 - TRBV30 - CAWNKLAVNEQFF TGTGCCTGGAATAAGTTGGCGGTCAATGAGCAGTTCTTC
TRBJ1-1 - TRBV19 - CASSKSEAEAFF TGTGCCAGTAGTAAGAGTGAGGCTGAAGCTTTCTTT
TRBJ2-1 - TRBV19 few CASSLTSYNEQFF TGTGCCAGTAGTCTCACCTCTTACAATGAGCAGTTCTTC
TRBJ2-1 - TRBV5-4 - CASSLRVAAYNEQFF TGTGCCAGCAGCTTGAGGGTAGCAGCGTACAATGAGCAGTTCTTC
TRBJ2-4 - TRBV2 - CASRMTGKGGIQYF TGTGCCAGCAGGATGACTGGGAAGGGGGGCATTCAGTACTTC
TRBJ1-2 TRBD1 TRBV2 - CASSFLTGEEGYTF TGTGCCAGCAGCTTCCTCACAGGGGAAGAAGGCTACACCTTC
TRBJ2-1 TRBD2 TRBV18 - CASSPLAGAYYNEQFF TGTGCCAGCTCACCCCTAGCGGGAGCCTACTACAATGAGCAGTTCTTC
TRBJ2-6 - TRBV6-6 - CASSDPSGANVLTF TGTGCCAGCAGTGACCCCTCCGGGGCCAACGTCCTGACTTTC
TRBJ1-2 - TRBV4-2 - CAGSPEPRGRDYGYTF TGTGCCGGCAGCCCCGAGCCCAGGGGTAGGGACTATGGCTACACCTTC
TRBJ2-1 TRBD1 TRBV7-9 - CASRPRGTGSYNEQFF TGTGCCAGCAGGCCTAGGGGGACAGGTTCCTACAATGAGCAGTTCTTC
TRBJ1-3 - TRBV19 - CATKRDGGSGNTIYF TGTGCCACCAAGAGGGACGGCGGCTCTGGAAACACCATATATTTT
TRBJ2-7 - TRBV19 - CASSIRAQGEQYF TGTGCCAGTAGTATAAGGGCCCAGGGCGAGCAGTACTTC
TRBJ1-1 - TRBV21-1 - CASSNKGDRGHTEAFF TGTGCCAGCAGCAACAAGGGGGACAGGGGGCACACTGAAGCTTTCTTT
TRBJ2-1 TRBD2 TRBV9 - CASSVEAASGTSLGEQFF TGTGCCAGCAGCGTAGAGGCGGCTAGCGGGACGTCCCTCGGTGAGCAGTTCTTC
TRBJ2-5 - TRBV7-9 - CASSSPRILRAQETQYF TGTGCCAGCAGCTCACCTCGGATACTAAGAGCCCAAGAGACCCAGTACTTC
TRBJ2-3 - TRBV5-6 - CASSSGGLVSGPDTQYF TGTGCCAGCAGCTCGGGCGGGTTAGTTTCGGGCCCAGATACGCAGTATTTT
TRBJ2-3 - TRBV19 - CASSTGPTDTQYF TGTGCCAGTAGTACCGGGCCCACAGATACGCAGTATTTT
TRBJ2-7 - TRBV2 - CASSDPGRATYEQYF TGTGCCAGCAGCGACCCGGGACGGGCTACCTACGAGCAGTACTTC
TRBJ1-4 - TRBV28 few CASIRGGLIREKLFF TGTGCCAGCATTAGGGGGGGCCTAATTCGAGAAAAACTGTTTTTT
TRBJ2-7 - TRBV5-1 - CASSLVLGREYEQYF TGCGCCAGCAGCTTGGTACTGGGTCGGGAATACGAGCAGTACTTC
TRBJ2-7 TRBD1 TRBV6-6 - CASTPLGTGHYEQYF TGTGCCAGCACCCCCCTGGGGACAGGGCACTACGAGCAGTACTTC
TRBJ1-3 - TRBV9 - CASSVDPGSVGNTIYF TGTGCCAGCAGCGTAGATCCAGGGTCGGTTGGAAACACCATATATTTT
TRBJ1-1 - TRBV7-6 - CASSLGGAGNTEAFF TGTGCCAGCAGCTTAGGGGGGGCGGGAAACACTGAAGCTTTCTTT
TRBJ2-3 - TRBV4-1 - CASSQIPNGIDTQYF TGCGCCAGCAGTCAGATTCCTAATGGGATAGATACGCAGTATTTT
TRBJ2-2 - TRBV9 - CASSVAIGGNTGELFF TGTGCCAGCAGCGTAGCTATCGGGGGAAACACCGGGGAGCTGTTTTTT
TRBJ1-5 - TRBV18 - CASSRESYQPQHF TGTGCCAGCTCACGAGAAAGTTATCAGCCCCAGCATTTT
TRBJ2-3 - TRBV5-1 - CASSPLRQGIRQDTQYF TGCGCCAGCAGCCCATTACGCCAAGGTATCCGTCAAGATACGCAGTATTTT
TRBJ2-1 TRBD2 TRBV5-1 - CASSFLGTSGSGPRYNEQFF TGCGCCAGCAGCTTCCTTGGGACTAGCGGGAGCGGGCCCCGATACAATGAGCAGTTCTTC
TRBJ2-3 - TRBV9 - CASKGLRFTDTQYF TGTGCCAGCAAAGGCTTGCGGTTCACAGATACGCAGTATTTT
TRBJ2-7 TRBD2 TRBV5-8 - CASRRGLVGFHEQYF TGTGCCAGCAGACGCGGACTAGTCGGGTTCCACGAGCAGTACTTC